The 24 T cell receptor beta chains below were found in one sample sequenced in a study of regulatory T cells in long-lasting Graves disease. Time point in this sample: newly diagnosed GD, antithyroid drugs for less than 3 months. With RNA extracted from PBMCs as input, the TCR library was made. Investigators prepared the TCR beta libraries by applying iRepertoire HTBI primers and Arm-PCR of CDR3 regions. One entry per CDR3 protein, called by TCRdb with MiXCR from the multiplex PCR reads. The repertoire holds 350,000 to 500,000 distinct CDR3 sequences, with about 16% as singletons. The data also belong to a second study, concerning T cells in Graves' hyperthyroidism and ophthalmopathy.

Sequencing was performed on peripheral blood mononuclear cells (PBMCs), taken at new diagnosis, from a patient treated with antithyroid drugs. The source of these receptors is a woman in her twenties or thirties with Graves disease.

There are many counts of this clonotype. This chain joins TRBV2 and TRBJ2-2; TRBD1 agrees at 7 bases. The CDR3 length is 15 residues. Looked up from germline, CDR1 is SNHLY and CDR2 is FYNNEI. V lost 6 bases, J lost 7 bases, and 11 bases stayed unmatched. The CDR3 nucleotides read TGTGCCAGCAGACAACTAACAGGGGACAGCGGGGAGCTGTTTTTT. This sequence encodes CASRQLTGDSGELFF.

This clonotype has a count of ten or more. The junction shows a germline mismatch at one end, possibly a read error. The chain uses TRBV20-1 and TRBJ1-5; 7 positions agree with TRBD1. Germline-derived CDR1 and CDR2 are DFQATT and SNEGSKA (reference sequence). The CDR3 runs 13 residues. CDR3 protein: CSARTGVNQPQHF. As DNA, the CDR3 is TGTAGTGCTAGAACAGGGGTCAATCAGCCCCAGCATTTT.

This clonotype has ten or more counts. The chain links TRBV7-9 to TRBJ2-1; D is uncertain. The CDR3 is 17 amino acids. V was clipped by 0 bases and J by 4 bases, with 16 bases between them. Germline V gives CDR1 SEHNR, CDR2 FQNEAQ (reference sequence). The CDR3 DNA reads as TGTGCCAGCAGCTTAGCGCGGAAGGCTACGCCATACAATGAGCAGTTCTTC. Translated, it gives CASSLARKATPYNEQFF.

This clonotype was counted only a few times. CDR3 loop: CASSFLQGSYGYTF. The CDR3 coding sequence is TGTGCCAGCAGCTTTCTTCAGGGGAGCTACGGCTACACCTTC. The rearrangement links TRBV5-5 to TRBJ1-2; possibly TRBD1 for D (6 bases). Germline values: CDR1 SGHKS, CDR2 YYEKEE (reference sequence). The CDR3 spans 14 residues. V was pared by 2 bases and J by 8 bases, with 16 bases between.

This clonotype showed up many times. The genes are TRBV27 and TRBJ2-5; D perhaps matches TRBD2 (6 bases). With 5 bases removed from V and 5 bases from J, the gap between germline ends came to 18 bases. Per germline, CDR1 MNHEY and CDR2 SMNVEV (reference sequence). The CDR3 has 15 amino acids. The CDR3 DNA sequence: TGTGCCAGCAGTCTTACGGGACTTACGGTCGAGACCCAGTACTTC. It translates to CASSLTGLTVETQYF.

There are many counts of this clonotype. CDR3 nucleotides: TGTGCCAGCGGAGGCAGATCAATCAACTATGGCTACACCTTC. As protein: CASGGRSINYGYTF. The chain combines TRBV12-3 or TRBV12-4 with TRBJ1-2; D call uncertain. The V end was cut by 8 bases, the J end by 2 bases, with 15 bases between. The CDR3 runs to 14 residues.

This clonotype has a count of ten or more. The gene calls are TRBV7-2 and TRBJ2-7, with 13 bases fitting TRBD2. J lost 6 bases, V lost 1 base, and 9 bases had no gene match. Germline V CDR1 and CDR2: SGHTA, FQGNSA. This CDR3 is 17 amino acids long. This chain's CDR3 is CASSLGLAGGPEGEQYF. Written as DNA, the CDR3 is TGTGCCAGCAGCTTAGGACTAGCGGGAGGCCCCGAGGGCGAGCAGTACTTC.

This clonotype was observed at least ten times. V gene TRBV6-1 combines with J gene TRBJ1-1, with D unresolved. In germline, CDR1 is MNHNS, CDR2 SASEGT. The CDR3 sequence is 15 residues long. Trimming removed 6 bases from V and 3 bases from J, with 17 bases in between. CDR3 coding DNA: TGTGCCAGCAGCCTAACATCGGGAGTCGACACTGAAGCTTTCTTT. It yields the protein CASSLTSGVDTEAFF.

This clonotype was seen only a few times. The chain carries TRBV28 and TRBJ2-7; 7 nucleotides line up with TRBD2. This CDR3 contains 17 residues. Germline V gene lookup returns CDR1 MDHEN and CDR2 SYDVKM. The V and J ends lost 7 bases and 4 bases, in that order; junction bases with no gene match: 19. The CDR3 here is CASTGGGRGTTRYEQYF. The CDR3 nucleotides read TGTGCCAGCACCGGAGGAGGGCGAGGGACTACGCGTTACGAGCAGTACTTC.

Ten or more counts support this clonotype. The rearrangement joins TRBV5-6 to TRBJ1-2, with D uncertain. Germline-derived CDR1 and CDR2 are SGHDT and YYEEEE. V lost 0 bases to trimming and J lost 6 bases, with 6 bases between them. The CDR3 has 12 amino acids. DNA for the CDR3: TGTGCCAGCAGCTTGGTAGCACATGGCTACACCTTC. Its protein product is CASSLVAHGYTF.

The CDR3 is CASSLTFYRESGANVLTF. CDR3 nucleotides: TGTGCCAGCAGTCTAACCTTTTACAGAGAATCTGGGGCCAACGTCCTGACTTTC. The chain links TRBV27 to TRBJ2-6; D is undetermined. The CDR3 is 18 amino acids. Germline assignment: CDR1 MNHEY and CDR2 SMNVEV (reference sequence). V was trimmed by 5 bases and J by 1 base, leaving 18 bases between them.

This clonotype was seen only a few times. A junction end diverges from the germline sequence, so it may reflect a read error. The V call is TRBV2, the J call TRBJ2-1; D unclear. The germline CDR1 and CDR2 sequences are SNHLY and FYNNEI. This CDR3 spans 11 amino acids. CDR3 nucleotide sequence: TGTGCCAGCAGTGCCTACAGTGAGCAGTTCTTC. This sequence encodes CASSAYSEQFF.

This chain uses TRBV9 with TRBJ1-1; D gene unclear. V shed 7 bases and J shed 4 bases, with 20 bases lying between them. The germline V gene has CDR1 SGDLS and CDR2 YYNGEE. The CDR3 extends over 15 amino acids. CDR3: CASSSEGILSTEAFF. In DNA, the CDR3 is TGTGCCAGCTCGTCAGAGGGTATTTTGAGCACTGAAGCTTTCTTT.

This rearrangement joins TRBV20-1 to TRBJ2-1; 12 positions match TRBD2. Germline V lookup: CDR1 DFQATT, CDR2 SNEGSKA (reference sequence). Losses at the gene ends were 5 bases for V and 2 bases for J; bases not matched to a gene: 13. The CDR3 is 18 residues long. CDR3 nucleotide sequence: TGCAGTGCTCACTCGAATCCTTGGACTAGCGGGGCCTACAATGAGCAGTTCTTC. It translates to CSAHSNPWTSGAYNEQFF.

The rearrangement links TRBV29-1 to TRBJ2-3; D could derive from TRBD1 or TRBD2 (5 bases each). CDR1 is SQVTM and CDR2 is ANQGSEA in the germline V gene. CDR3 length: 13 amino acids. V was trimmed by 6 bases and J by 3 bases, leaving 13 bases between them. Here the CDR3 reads CSVGVGGTDTQYF. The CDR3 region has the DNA TGCAGCGTGGGGGTGGGTGGTACAGATACGCAGTATTTT.

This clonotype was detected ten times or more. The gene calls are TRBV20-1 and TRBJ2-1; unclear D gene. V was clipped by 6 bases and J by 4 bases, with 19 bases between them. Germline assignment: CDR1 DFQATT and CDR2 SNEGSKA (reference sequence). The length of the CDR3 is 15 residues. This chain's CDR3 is CSAQSGNSPYNEQFF. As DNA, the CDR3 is TGCAGTGCCCAGAGTGGAAATTCCCCTTACAATGAGCAGTTCTTC.

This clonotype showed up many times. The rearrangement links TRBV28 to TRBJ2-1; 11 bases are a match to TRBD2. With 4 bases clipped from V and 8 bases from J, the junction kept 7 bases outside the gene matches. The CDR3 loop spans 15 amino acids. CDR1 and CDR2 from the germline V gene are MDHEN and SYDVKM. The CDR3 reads CASSSELAGVDEQFF. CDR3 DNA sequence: TGTGCCAGCAGTTCTGAACTAGCGGGAGTTGATGAGCAGTTCTTC.

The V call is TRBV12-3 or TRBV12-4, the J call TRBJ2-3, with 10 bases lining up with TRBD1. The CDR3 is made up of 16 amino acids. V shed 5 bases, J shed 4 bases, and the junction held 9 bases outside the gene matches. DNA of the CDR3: TGTGCCAGCAGTCCCCTTGGGGGACAGGGGCCAGATACGCAGTATTTT. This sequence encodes CASSPLGGQGPDTQYF.

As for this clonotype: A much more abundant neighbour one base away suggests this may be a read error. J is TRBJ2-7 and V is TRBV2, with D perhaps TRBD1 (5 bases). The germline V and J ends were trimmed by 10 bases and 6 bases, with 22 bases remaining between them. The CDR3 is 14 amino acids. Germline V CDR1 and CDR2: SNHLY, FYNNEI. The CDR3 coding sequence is TGTGCCAACAGCCAGTTTGTGCAGGGTGGCGAGCAGTACTTC. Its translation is CANSQFVQGGEQYF.

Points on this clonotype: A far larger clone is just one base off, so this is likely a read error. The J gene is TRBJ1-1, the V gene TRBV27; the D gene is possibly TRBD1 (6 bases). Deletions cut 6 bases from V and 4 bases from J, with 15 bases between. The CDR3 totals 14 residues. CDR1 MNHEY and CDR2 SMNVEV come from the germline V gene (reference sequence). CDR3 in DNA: TGTGCCAGCAGCGAGGGGGGGTTCGTCACTGAAGCTTTCTTT. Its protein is CASSEGGFVTEAFF.

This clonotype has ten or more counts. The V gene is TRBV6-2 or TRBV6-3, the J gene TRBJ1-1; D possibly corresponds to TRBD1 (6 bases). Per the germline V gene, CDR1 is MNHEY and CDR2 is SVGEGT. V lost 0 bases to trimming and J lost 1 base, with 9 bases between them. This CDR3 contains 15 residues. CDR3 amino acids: CASSYSPGANTEAFF. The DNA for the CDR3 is TGTGCCAGCAGTTACTCGCCAGGGGCGAACACTGAAGCTTTCTTT.

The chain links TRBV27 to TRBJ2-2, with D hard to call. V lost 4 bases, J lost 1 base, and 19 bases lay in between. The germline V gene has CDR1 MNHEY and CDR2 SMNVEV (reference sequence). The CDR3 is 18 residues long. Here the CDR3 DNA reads TGTGCCAGCAGTTCCCCAGTCTTGGCCCGGATGAACACCGGGGAGCTGTTTTTT. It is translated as CASSSPVLARMNTGELFF.

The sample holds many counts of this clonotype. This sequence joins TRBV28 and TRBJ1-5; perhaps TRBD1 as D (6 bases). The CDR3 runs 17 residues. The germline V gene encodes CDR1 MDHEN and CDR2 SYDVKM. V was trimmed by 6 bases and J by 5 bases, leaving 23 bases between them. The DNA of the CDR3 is TGTGCCAGCAGCTCCCCAAATCAGGGGACGCCCTATCAGCCCCAGCATTTT. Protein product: CASSSPNQGTPYQPQHF. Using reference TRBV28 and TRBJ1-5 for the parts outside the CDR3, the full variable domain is DVKVTQSSRYLVKRTGEKVFLECVQDMDHENMFWYRQDPGLGLRLIYFSYDVKMKEKGDIPEGYSVSREKKERFSLILESASTNQTSMYLCASSSPNQGTPYQPQHFGDGTRLSIL.

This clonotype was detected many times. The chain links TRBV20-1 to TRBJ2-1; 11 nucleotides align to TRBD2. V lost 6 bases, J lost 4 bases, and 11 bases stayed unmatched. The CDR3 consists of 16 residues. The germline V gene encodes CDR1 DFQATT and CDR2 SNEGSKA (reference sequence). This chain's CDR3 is CSATPLAGAGYNEQFF. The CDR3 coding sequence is TGCAGTGCCACACCACTAGCGGGAGCGGGGTACAATGAGCAGTTCTTC.